The rows below give T cell receptor beta chains drawn from one sample of a study of Graves' ophthalmopathy and Graves' hyperthyroidism. TCRdb reanalysed the multiplex PCR reads using MiXCR and keeps one entry per CDR3 protein. Here the sample spans 350,000 to 400,000 distinct CDR3 sequences, roughly 15% being singletons. The sample taken for sequencing was peripheral blood. Receptors originate from a woman aged 18 to 35 with stable Graves' hyperthyroidism. Each CDR3 is given with its conserved first and last residue. Each record gives: V gene, clone size, J gene, D gene, CDR3 DNA, CDR3 protein. The D gene is left open where the match is weak. Some rows mark clone size as missing; the rest say once, few, many or name a class of expanded clone.

>TRBV12-3/TRBV12-4|many|TRBJ1-1|.
TGTGCCAGCAGTCAGCGGGGGGGTGAAGCTTTCTTT
CASSQRGGEAFF
>TRBV18|few|TRBJ1-1|TRBD1
TGTGCCAGCTCACACAACCAGGGGGACACTGAAGCTTTCTTT
CASSHNQGDTEAFF
>TRBV11-2|.|TRBJ2-6|.
TGTGCCAGCAGCCCCGGGTTGGGGACCGGGGCCAACGTCCTGACTTTC
CASSPGLGTGANVLTF
>TRBV27|.|TRBJ1-2|.
TGTGCCAGCAGATCAGGGTCCCTGGTTGGCTACACCTTC
CASRSGSLVGYTF
>TRBV7-9|many|TRBJ2-7|.
TGTGCCAGCAGCCCCATCGGGGGCTACGAGCAGTACTTC
CASSPIGGYEQYF
>TRBV27|.|TRBJ2-7|TRBD2
TGTGCCAGCTCACCCCCGGGACGAGCGGGGAACTACGAGCATTACTTC
CASSPPGRAGNYEHYF
>TRBV20-1|many|TRBJ2-5|.
TGCAGTGCCCCGTTTCCGGGCGCAGAGACCCAGTACTTC
CSAPFPGAETQYF
>TRBV28|.|TRBJ1-2|.
TGTGCCAGCAGTAGACACGGGACCTACTATGGCTACACCTTC
CASSRHGTYYGYTF
>TRBV19|many|TRBJ1-1|.
TGTGCCAGTAGTTCATGGGACGTCACCCGGACTGAAGCTTTCTTT
CASSSWDVTRTEAFF
>TRBV20-1|few|TRBJ2-5|TRBD2
TGCGGTGCTACTAGCGGGGGGTTCGGAGAGACCCAGTACTTC
CGATSGGFGETQYF
>TRBV9|.|TRBJ1-5|.
TGTGCCAGCAGCCCTCCCCCGTGGCATCAGCCCCAGCATTTT
CASSPPPWHQPQHF
>TRBV29-1|.|TRBJ1-2|TRBD1
TGCAGCGTTGAGGACAGGTACTATGGCTACACCTTC
CSVEDRYYGYTF
>TRBV11-1|.|TRBJ2-2|.
TGTGCCAGCAGCTTAATCGCGGCAAACACCGGGGAGCTGTTTTTT
CASSLIAANTGELFF
>TRBV12-3/TRBV12-4|many|TRBJ2-6|.
TGTGCCAGCAGTTTGGCAGGACTCTCTGGGGCCAACGTCCTGACTTTC
CASSLAGLSGANVLTF
>TRBV6-1|many|TRBJ1-1|.
TGTGCCAGCAGTGAGTTAGACCGCAGCGACACTGAAGCTTTCTTT
CASSELDRSDTEAFF
>TRBV14|many|TRBJ1-2|.
TGTGCCAGCAGCCAAGAAGGGATCTATGGCTACACCTTC
CASSQEGIYGYTF
>TRBV6-1|many|TRBJ2-5|TRBD2
TGTGCCAGCGGGGGTAGCGGGGTACCCCAAGAGACCCAGTACTTC
CASGGSGVPQETQYF
>TRBV5-6|many|TRBJ1-6|.
TGTGCCAGCAGCTTGGACAGTAATTCACCCCTCCACTTT
CASSLDSNSPLHF
>TRBV11-2|many|TRBJ1-5|TRBD1
TGTGCCAGCAGCTTAGGAGACAGGGCTGATCAGCCCCAGCATTTT
CASSLGDRADQPQHF
>TRBV12-3/TRBV12-4|many|TRBJ2-2|.
TGTGCCAGCAGTCTGACTACCACCGGGGAGCTGTTTTTT
CASSLTTTGELFF
>TRBV29-1|many|TRBJ2-5|.
TGCAGCGTTAAATCAGGGGCCCAGTACTTC
CSVKSGAQYF
>TRBV29-1|few|TRBJ2-5|TRBD2
TGCAGCGTTGCAAGAGGAGGGACTAGCAAGACCCAGTACTTC
CSVARGGTSKTQYF
>TRBV6-1|many|TRBJ1-5|.
TGTGCCAGCAGCTTTTATGGCCCAGGGCGGCGTCAGCCCCAGCATTTT
CASSFYGPGRRQPQHF
>TRBV7-2|many|TRBJ1-3|.
TGTGCCAGCAGCTTAGCAACAGTCTCTGGAAACACCATATATTTT
CASSLATVSGNTIYF
>TRBV9|.|TRBJ2-7|.
TGTGCCAGCGTGACTATCCTCTACGAGCAGTACTTC
CASVTILYEQYF
>TRBV12-5|many|TRBJ2-7|.
TGTGCTAGTGGTTTGGAGGACGAGCAGTACTTC
CASGLEDEQYF
>TRBV20-1|many|TRBJ1-6|.
TGCAGTGCTAGAGAGGGAGGGGAGATTTCTACACCCCTCCACTTT
CSAREGGEISTPLHF
>TRBV11-2|.|TRBJ2-2|.
TGTGCCAGCAGAAATCAGCTAACCGGGGGGCTGTTTTTT
CASRNQLTGGLFF
>TRBV2|.|TRBJ1-1|TRBD1
TGTGCCAGCAGTGGGGAATCGGGACAGGGGGTCACTGAAGCTTTCTTT
CASSGESGQGVTEAFF
>TRBV6-1|.|TRBJ1-1|.
TGTGCCAGCGGTCGGACAGTTTCCTTGGGCGGTGAAGCTTTCTTT
CASGRTVSLGGEAFF
>TRBV6-1|.|TRBJ2-7|TRBD2
TGTGCCAGCACCTCTAGCGGGGCTCCCTCCTACGAGCAGTACTTC
CASTSSGAPSYEQYF
>TRBV5-1|few|TRBJ2-7|.
TGCGCCAGCAGCTCGATGTCGAACTCCTACGAGCAGTACTTC
CASSSMSNSYEQYF
>TRBV27|many|TRBJ2-2|.
TGTGCCAGCAGTTTTTCTGGACAGCGATCACCGTGGACCGGGGAGCTGTTTTTT
CASSFSGQRSPWTGELFF
>TRBV20-1|.|TRBJ1-6|TRBD1
TGCAGTGCTAGACGGGAGAGACAGGGCTATAATTCACCCCTCCACTTT
CSARRERQGYNSPLHF
>TRBV6-5|many|TRBJ1-1|TRBD1
TGTGCCAGCAGTTACCCCCCCCGACAGGGGAACACTGAAGCTTTCTTT
CASSYPPRQGNTEAFF
>TRBV5-5|few|TRBJ2-2|.
TGTGCCAGCAGCTTGGGGGACCTCGGGGAGCTGTTTTTT
CASSLGDLGELFF
>TRBV12-3/TRBV12-4|many|TRBJ1-5|.
TGTGCCAGCAGTTTGGGGATTAATCAGCCCCAGCATTTT
CASSLGINQPQHF
>TRBV5-1|many|TRBJ1-1|.
TGCGCCAGCAGCTTGGACAGATTTAACACTGAAGCTTTCTTT
CASSLDRFNTEAFF